Each of the 23 T cell receptor beta chains below was sequenced from the same sample in a study of T cell responses to AZD1222 COVID-19 vaccine. The method was immunoSEQ multiplex PCR; TCRdb's version includes in-frame clones alone and lacks a portion of them. The sample includes around 140,000 clones, 91% of them seen just once. The sample consisted of peripheral blood, taken on day 0 of AZD1222 vaccination. These receptors were obtained from an adult in good health.

This sequence joins TRBV2 and TRBJ1-5; D might be TRBD1 (5 bases). Per germline, CDR1 SNHLY and CDR2 FYNNEI. V was cut by 11 bases and J by 0 bases, with 11 bases left in between. The CDR3 loop spans 13 amino acids. The CDR3 DNA reads as TGTGCCGGACAAACAGCTAGCAATCAGCCCCAGCATTTT. Translated: CAGQTASNQPQHF.

This chain links TRBV9 with TRBJ1-6; TRBD1 is a possible D gene (5 bases). V was trimmed by 1 base and J by 4 bases, leaving 12 bases between them. The CDR3 is made up of 16 amino acids. Germline CDR1 reads SGDLS; CDR2 reads YYNGEE. This CDR3 reads CASSVPREDYNSPLHF. In DNA, the CDR3 is TGTGCCAGCAGCGTACCCAGGGAAGATTATAATTCACCCCTCCACTTT.

The chain is built from TRBV28 and TRBJ1-1; TRBD1 matches at 8 bases. The CDR3 sequence is 14 residues long. Per the germline V gene, CDR1 is MDHEN and CDR2 is SYDVKM. V dropped 5 bases and J dropped 3; count of bases not matched to a gene: 5. CDR3 DNA sequence: TGTGCCAGCAGTCTTTACAGGGGGTACACTGAAGCTTTCTTT. Its protein is CASSLYRGYTEAFF. The complete variable domain, with remaining parts taken from reference TRBV28 and TRBJ1-1, reads DVKVTQSSRYLVKRTGEKVFLECVQDMDHENMFWYRQDPGLGLRLIYFSYDVKMKEKGDIPEGYSVSREKKERFSLILESASTNQTSMYLCASSLYRGYTEAFFGQGTRLTVV.

About this clone itself: The germline gene is not matched at one end of the junction; a read error may be the cause. V usage is TRBV29-1 and J usage is TRBJ1-2; 10 bases are shared with TRBD1. Germline values: CDR1 SQVTM, CDR2 ANQGSEA. The length of the CDR3 is 10 residues. CDR3 DNA sequence: TGCAGCGTGGAAGAGGGACAGGGGACCTTC. It codes for CSVEEGQGTF.

As DNA, the CDR3 is TGTGCCAGCAGGGACCCAGGAAACATTCAGTACTTC. Translation gives CASRDPGNIQYF. The V call is TRBV27, the J call TRBJ2-4; D not certain. This CDR3 spans 12 amino acids. Trimming cost V 6 bases and J 6 bases, with 9 bases left between them. Germline V gene data show CDR1 as MNHEY and CDR2 as SMNVEV (reference sequence).

The J gene is TRBJ2-1, the V gene TRBV6-5; D is unclear. The CDR3 runs 14 residues. The V and J ends lost 0 bases and 4 bases respectively, with 7 bases between them. The germline CDR1 and CDR2 sequences are MNHEY and SVGAGI. CDR3 sequence reads: CASSYSGSYNEQFF. In DNA form, the CDR3 reads TGTGCCAGCAGTTACTCGGGCAGTTACAATGAGCAGTTCTTC.

The chain recombines TRBV2 with TRBJ2-1; TRBD2 matches 9 bases. Germline loops: CDR1 SNHLY, CDR2 FYNNEI. This CDR3 is built from 15 residues. J gave up 8 bases and V 6 bases, and 11 bases lay outside the gene matches. The CDR3 DNA reads TGTGCCAGCAGGGAACTAGCGGGTTCTTATGATGAGCAGTTCTTC. Protein: CASRELAGSYDEQFF.

The chain combines TRBV5-1 with TRBJ1-2; no clear D. CDR1 and CDR2 (germline): SGHRS, YFSETQ. CDR3 length: 13 amino acids. V shed 1 base and J shed 5 bases, with 9 bases lying between them. The CDR3 region is CASSLTVGYGYTF. As DNA, the CDR3 is TGCGCCAGCAGCTTGACAGTTGGGTATGGCTACACCTTC.

The CDR3 sequence is CASKGGSSYNEQFF. For the CDR3, the DNA is TGTGCCAGCAAGGGGGGGAGCTCCTACAATGAGCAGTTCTTC. J is TRBJ2-1 and V is TRBV6-1; maybe TRBD2 (7 bases). V was clipped by 7 bases and J by 0 bases, with 10 bases between them. In germline, CDR1 is MNHNS, CDR2 SASEGT. The CDR3 contains 14 residues.

The chain couples TRBV7-9 to TRBJ1-1; D call uncertain. Germline CDR1 is SEHNR and CDR2 is FQNEAQ (reference sequence). This CDR3 has 13 residues. The germline V and J ends were trimmed by 2 bases and 0 bases, with 4 bases remaining between them. The CDR3 DNA follows: TGTGCCAGCAGCTTATCGGTGAACACTGAAGCTTTCTTT. Protein sequence: CASSLSVNTEAFF.

This clone was found a few times. Here the CDR3 reads CASSSGTGPQPQHF. As DNA, the CDR3 is TGTGCCAGCAGCTCAGGGACAGGGCCTCAGCCCCAGCATTTT. V is TRBV7-2 and J is TRBJ1-5, with 9 bases identical to TRBD1. This CDR3 is 14 amino acids long. In germline, CDR1 is SGHTA, CDR2 FQGNSA. The J segment lost 6 bases and the V segment lost 4 bases, leaving 4 bases of the junction unmatched.

The chain uses TRBV2 and TRBJ1-3, with TRBD1 identical over 8 bases. V was pared by 6 bases and J by 0 bases, with 4 bases of the junction left unmatched. Per germline, CDR1 SNHLY and CDR2 FYNNEI. The CDR3 is made up of 15 amino acids. The DNA for the CDR3 is TGTGCCAGCAGAGAGGACAGGGCCTCTGGAAACACCATATATTTT. It translates to CASREDRASGNTIYF. Full variable domain (outside the CDR3, taken from reference TRBV2 and TRBJ1-3): EPEVTQTPSHQVTQMGQEVILRCVPISNHLYFYWYRQILGQKVEFLVSFYNNEISEKSEIFDDQFSVERPDGSNFTLKIRSTKLEDSAMYFCASREDRASGNTIYFGEGSWLTVV.

The rearrangement joins TRBV19 to TRBJ2-1; 12 bases are shared with TRBD2. This CDR3 spans 16 amino acids. V gave up 2 bases and J gave up 2 bases; unmatched junction bases: 1. Germline-derived CDR1 and CDR2 are LNHDA and SQIVND (reference sequence). CDR3 residues: CASSIRLAGAYNEQFF. In DNA form, the CDR3 reads TGTGCCAGTAGTATACGACTAGCGGGGGCCTACAATGAGCAGTTCTTC. Looking up the rest from reference TRBV19 and TRBJ2-1 gives the full variable domain: DGGITQSPKYLFRKEGQNVTLSCEQNLNHDAMYWYRQDPGQGLRLIYYSQIVNDFQKGDIAEGYSVSREKKESFPLTVTSAQKNPTAFYLCASSIRLAGAYNEQFFGPGTRLTVL.

This chain joins TRBV2 and TRBJ1-5, with D possibly being TRBD1 (5 bases). V dropped 4 bases and J dropped 3 bases, with 7 bases sitting between them. Germline V gene sequence: CDR1 SNHLY, CDR2 FYNNEI. The CDR3 has 13 amino acids. For the CDR3, the DNA is TGTGCCAGCAGTGGACAGCTCAATCAGCCCCAGCATTTT. This encodes CASSGQLNQPQHF. The full variable domain, with the rest looked up from reference TRBV2 and TRBJ1-5, is EPEVTQTPSHQVTQMGQEVILRCVPISNHLYFYWYRQILGQKVEFLVSFYNNEISEKSEIFDDQFSVERPDGSNFTLKIRSTKLEDSAMYFCASSGQLNQPQHFGDGTRLSIL.

V and J are TRBV6-6 and TRBJ1-2, with D tentatively TRBD1 (5 bases). Trimming removed 7 bases at V and 9 bases at J, with 18 bases between. The CDR3 has 13 residues. Germline CDR1 is MNHNY and CDR2 is SVGAGI (reference sequence). The CDR3 DNA reads TGTGCCAGCACCCAGTCGGGGGGAGGTAGCTACACCTTC. Protein sequence: CASTQSGGGSYTF.

This CDR3 reads CASSAPAPHRRNDYGYTF. The CDR3 nucleotides are TGTGCCAGCAGCGCACCCGCCCCCCACCGGCGGAACGACTATGGCTACACCTTC. The V gene is TRBV7-8, the J gene TRBJ1-2; D is uncertain. Germline CDR1 reads SGHVS; CDR2 reads FQNEAQ. This CDR3 spans 18 amino acids. Trimming took 5 bases from V and 3 from J, leaving 25 bases between them.

The chain joins TRBV7-3 to TRBJ1-2; 10 nucleotides align to TRBD1. The CDR3 runs to 16 residues. Germline lookup yields CDR1 SGHTA and CDR2 FQGTGA. V dropped 1 base and J dropped 4; count of bases not matched to a gene: 6. The CDR3, as DNA: TGTGCCAGCAGCTTAAAGGGACAGGGGACCTTCTATGGCTACACCTTC. It specifies CASSLKGQGTFYGYTF.

Only a few counts were recorded for this clone. The chain carries TRBV30 and TRBJ1-4; TRBD1 matches at 7 bases. The CDR3 extends over 14 amino acids. Trimming removed 2 bases from V and 3 bases from J; junction bases left unmatched: 3. The germline V gene encodes CDR1 GTSNPN and CDR2 SVGIG (reference sequence). CDR3 sequence: CAWSTGTANEKLFF. CDR3 bases: TGTGCCTGGAGTACCGGGACAGCTAATGAAAAACTGTTTTTT.

V is TRBV5-1 and J is TRBJ2-7; D call uncertain. Trimming pared 0 bases from V and 0 bases from J, leaving 4 bases between. From germline, CDR1 is SGHRS and CDR2 YFSETQ. The CDR3 is 13 amino acids. The DNA for the CDR3 is TGCGCCAGCAGCTTGGAGATCTCCTACGAGCAGTACTTC. Amino acids: CASSLEISYEQYF.

The chain uses TRBV5-5 and TRBJ1-2, with D tentatively TRBD1 (5 bases). V gave up 3 bases and J gave up 4 bases, with 7 bases separating them. The germline V gene encodes CDR1 SGHKS and CDR2 YYEKEE (reference sequence). CDR3 length: 12 residues. CDR3 in DNA: TGTGCCAGCAGCTGGGACGTCTATGGCTACACCTTC. Translation: CASSWDVYGYTF.

J is TRBJ1-2 and V is TRBV10-3; 7 bases match TRBD1. Germline-derived CDR1 and CDR2 are ENHRY and SYGVKD. The CDR3 contains 13 residues. V lost 8 bases to trimming and J lost 1 base; unmatched junction nucleotides: 4. CDR3 sequence (DNA): TGTGCCATCGATACAGGGGATAACTATGGCTACACCTTC. Amino acids: CAIDTGDNYGYTF.

The V gene is TRBV11-2, the J gene TRBJ2-7; 11 positions match TRBD2. There are 14 residues in the CDR3. V trimming: 5 bases; J trimming: 6 bases; junction bases outside the gene matches: 6. CDR1 SGHAT and CDR2 FQNNGV come from the germline V gene. The CDR3 protein is CASSTGLAVPEQYF. The DNA of the CDR3 is TGTGCCAGCAGCACGGGACTAGCGGTTCCCGAGCAGTACTTC.

The chain links TRBV6-2 or TRBV6-3 to TRBJ2-5; possibly TRBD2 for D (5 bases). CDR3 length equals 14 residues. V was trimmed by 3 bases and J by 6 bases, leaving 14 bases between them. Germline V CDR1 and CDR2: MNHEY, SVGEGT. CDR3 in amino acids: CASSYPGTGKTQYF. Here the CDR3 DNA reads TGTGCCAGCAGTTATCCCGGCACGGGAAAGACCCAGTACTTC.